This TCR beta chain was captured by sequencing in a study of T cells in women clearing cervical HPV infection. Looking at the study overall: Controls' single incident HPV16 infection cleared within 12 months without precancer. Cases' blood sampling followed lesion detection by median roughly five months (90 to 200). Case blood drawn at lesion detection; control blood after infection cleared. Points from the study as a whole: Combining TCR richness with V gene abundances gave approximately 0.8 AUC.

V dropped 4 bases and J dropped 9; count of bases not matched to a gene: 11. Looked up from germline, CDR1 is SGHRS and CDR2 is YFSETQ. The CDR3 is 15 amino acids. Profiled with immunoSEQ multiplex PCR; TCRdb holds only in-frame clones, not every one. Its table lists about 39,000 clones. About this clone: Its antigen is unknown. The missing CDR3 end, 3 residues past where the read stops, is filled in from the germline J gene.

This receptor was obtained from a woman aged 18 to 75 with a cervical HPV16 infection that either progressed to CIN3+ or cleared (not recorded which). Sequencing used blood buffy coat. The chain employs TRBV5-1 and TRBJ2-1; 9 nucleotides match TRBD2. The CDR3 protein is CASSLQRGGAFEQFF. The CDR3 DNA, read in part, is TGCGCCAGCAGCCTCCAACGCGGGGGGGCCTTTGAG.